This entry lists 2 T cell receptor beta chains sequenced from one sample in a study of OX40 agonist ivuxolimab in advanced cancers. The table came from immunoSEQ multiplex PCR; TCRdb's copy has only in-frame clones and leaves some out. The sample has about 45,000 clones, about nine tenths seen once. The starting material was CD4+ or CD8+ T cells sorted from blood, obtained in a trial of the OX40 agonist ivuxolimab. The receptor set was obtained from an adult with an advanced solid tumor such as melanoma, head and neck, liver or kidney cancer.

This sequence joins TRBV5-4 and TRBJ2-2; D possibly corresponds to TRBD2 (5 bases). There are 16 residues in the CDR3. The V end was cut by 0 bases, the J end by 0 bases, with 9 bases between. CDR1 is SGHNT and CDR2 is YYREEE in the germline V gene (reference sequence). In DNA form, the CDR3 reads TGTGCCAGCAGCTTGGGTAGCGATTCGAACACCGGGGAGCTGTTTTTT. This sequence encodes CASSLGSDSNTGELFF.

A note on this clone: The same CDR3 also results from other DNA sequences found in this sample. The rearrangement joins TRBV27 to TRBJ2-7; TRBD2 might be the D (6 bases). CDR1 is MNHEY and CDR2 is SMNVEV in the germline V gene (reference sequence). V was trimmed by 3 bases and J by 0 bases, leaving 6 bases between them. This CDR3 spans 13 amino acids. The CDR3 here is CASSLGLSYEQYF. DNA for the CDR3: TGTGCCAGCAGTTTGGGACTCTCCTACGAGCAGTACTTC.